This TCR beta chain stems from a study of cytomegalovirus exposure and HLA in healthy donors. In the case of this clone: Its antigen is currently unknown.

Researchers ran the PCR with 60 Vbeta and 13 Jbeta primers. Assay: immunoSEQ multiplex PCR; the TCRdb copy retains only in-frame clones and omits some. The sample has approximately 110,000 clones; roughly 70% are singletons. CDR3 length: 15 residues. Germline assignment: CDR1 SGHDT and CDR2 YYEEEE. The V and J ends lost 4 bases and 7 bases respectively, with 18 bases between them. Study outcomes and limitations: Prediction of most subjects' HLA-A and HLA-B alleles by TCR beta sequences was reportedly accurate. Immune exposure information available was restricted to CMV serostatus. Later, an analysis found that common viral pathogens appeared to be linked with several of the most significant clusters. As confirmed in vitro, a few CMV-associated chains were specific for CMV antigens.

The source is a woman in her seventies in good health and CMV-seropositive. Material: PBMCs. J is TRBJ1-5 and V is TRBV5-6, with D possibly matching TRBD1 (5 bases). The chain's CDR3 is CASSTARLGQQPQHF. CDR3 nucleotide sequence: TGTGCCAGCAGCACTGCTAGGTTGGGGCAACAGCCCCAGCATTTT.